This note documents a single T cell receptor (beta chain) sequence. The use of a sample-barcoded 5' primer and a J-beta primer mix characterized a second PCR of about 6 to 11 cycles. Using its own MiXCR run on the 5' RACE reads, TCRdb lists one record per CDR3 protein. The sample includes roughly 1,700,000 distinct CDR3 sequences, 28% of them seen just once. These data belong to a study of blood T cells in healthy people across ages. The CDR3 is 19 residues long. V dropped 0 bases and J dropped 0 bases, with 20 bases sitting between them. This sequence joins TRBV12-3 or TRBV12-4 and TRBJ2-5; D might be TRBD2 (5 bases). This clonotype was obtained from a woman in her 30s in good health. The sample comprised blood. CDR3 sequence (DNA): TGTGCCAGCAGTTTAGCGGTTTTAATGGGGAGTCGGTACCAAGAGACCCAGTACTTC. It codes for CASSLAVLMGSRYQETQYF.